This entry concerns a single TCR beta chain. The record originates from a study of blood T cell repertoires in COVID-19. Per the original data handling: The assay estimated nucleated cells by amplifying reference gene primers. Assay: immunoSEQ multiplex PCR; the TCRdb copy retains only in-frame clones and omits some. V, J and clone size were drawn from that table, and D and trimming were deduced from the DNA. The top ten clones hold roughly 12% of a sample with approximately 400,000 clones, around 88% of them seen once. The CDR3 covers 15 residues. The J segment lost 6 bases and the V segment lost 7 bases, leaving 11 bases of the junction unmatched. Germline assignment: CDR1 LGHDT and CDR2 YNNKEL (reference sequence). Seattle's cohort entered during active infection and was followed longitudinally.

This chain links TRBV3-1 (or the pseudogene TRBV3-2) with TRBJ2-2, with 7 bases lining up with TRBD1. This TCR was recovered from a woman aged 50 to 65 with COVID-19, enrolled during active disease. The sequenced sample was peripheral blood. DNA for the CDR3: TGTGCCAGCACCCCGGGACAGATGTTTTCCGGGGAGCTGTTTTTT. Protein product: CASTPGQMFSGELFF.